A selection of T cell receptor beta chains follows, all from one sample in a study of OX40 agonist ivuxolimab in advanced cancers. The protocol was immunoSEQ multiplex PCR, while the TCRdb copy is restricted to in-frame clones and leaves out a portion. The data show tens of thousands of clones, around 93% seen once. The sequencing here drew on CD4+ or CD8+ T cells sorted from blood, taken in a trial of the OX40 agonist ivuxolimab. The source is an adult with an advanced solid tumor such as melanoma, head and neck, liver or kidney cancer. CDR3s include the opening cysteine and the closing phenylalanine or tryptophan. A D gene is named only where the DNA matches it firmly. Clone size appears in some rows only: once, few, many, or a class for an expanded clone.

>-|TRBV4-3|TRBJ2-1|-
CASSQLLGNEQFF
TGCGCCAGCAGCCAGTTACTGGGGAATGAGCAGTTCTTC
>-|TRBV19|TRBJ1-1|-
CASSITPGYTEAFF
TGTGCCAGTAGTATTACTCCCGGATACACTGAAGCTTTCTTT
>TRBD1|TRBV2|TRBJ1-1|-
CASSEGPVDRRNTEAFF
TGTGCCAGCAGTGAAGGGCCCGTGGACAGGAGGAACACTGAAGCTTTCTTT
>TRBD1|TRBV7-8|TRBJ1-2|-
CASSGQGVLGGAFGYTF
TGTGCCAGCAGCGGACAGGGGGTTCTTGGGGGCGCGTTTGGCTACACCTTC
>TRBD1|TRBV7-6|TRBJ2-7|-
CASSHGPGTGDNEQYF
TGTGCCAGCAGCCATGGCCCCGGGACAGGGGACAACGAGCAGTACTTC
>-|TRBV30|TRBJ2-7|-
CAWSGLVGAYEQYF
TGTGCCTGGAGTGGACTAGTAGGGGCCTACGAGCAGTACTTC
>-|TRBV7-6|TRBJ2-1|-
CASSSAQRNNEQFF
TGTGCCAGCAGCTCTGCTCAGAGGAACAATGAGCAGTTCTTC
>-|TRBV7-2|TRBJ2-6|-
CASSLEAYWKTGANVLTF
TGTGCCAGCAGCTTAGAGGCTTACTGGAAGACGGGGGCCAACGTCCTGACTTTC
>-|TRBV5-8|TRBJ1-2|-
CASSLAGNGYGYTF
TGTGCCAGCAGCTTGGCTGGGAACGGCTATGGCTACACCTTC
>TRBD2|TRBV7-9|TRBJ2-1|-
CASSPPGTSANEQFF
TGTGCCAGCAGTCCACCCGGGACTAGCGCAAATGAGCAGTTCTTC
>-|TRBV7-9|TRBJ1-1|-
CASSLMAGSSTEAFF
TGTGCCAGCAGCTTAATGGCAGGTTCTAGCACTGAAGCTTTCTTT
>TRBD2|TRBV15|TRBJ2-7|once
CATSIGRSYEQYF
TGTGCCACCAGCATCGGGAGGTCCTACGAGCAGTACTTC
>-|TRBV4-1|TRBJ1-1|few
CASSQEMPMNTEAFF
TGCGCCAGCAGCCAAGAGATGCCGATGAACACTGAAGCTTTCTTT
>TRBD1|TRBV5-8|TRBJ2-5|-
CASSLLRGRRGETQYF
TGTGCCAGCAGCTTGTTGAGGGGGCGTAGAGGAGAGACCCAGTACTTC
>-|TRBV7-6|TRBJ1-5|-
CASSLLGQPQHF
TGTGCCAGCAGCTTATTAGGGCAGCCCCAGCATTTT
>TRBD1|TRBV30|TRBJ1-1|-
CAWITEQGAWTEAFF
TGTGCCTGGATAACCGAGCAGGGGGCATGGACTGAAGCTTTCTTT
>TRBD2|TRBV30|TRBJ2-7|once
CAGGREPSYEQYF
TGTGCCGGGGGGAGGGAACCCTCCTACGAGCAGTACTTC
>TRBD1|TRBV9|TRBJ1-1|once
CASSARTGWGTEAFF
TGTGCCAGCAGCGCACGGACAGGCTGGGGGACTGAAGCTTTCTTT
>TRBD2|TRBV7-6|TRBJ2-1|-
CASSLETPGLAGVGEQFF
TGTGCCAGCAGCTTGGAGACTCCGGGACTAGCGGGAGTAGGCGAGCAGTTCTTC
>TRBD2|TRBV6-5|TRBJ2-7|-
CASSYSLAGVHYEQYF
TGTGCCAGCAGTTACTCCCTAGCGGGAGTTCACTACGAGCAGTACTTC
>-|TRBV7-9|TRBJ2-7|-
CASSLRADLVGEQYF
TGTGCCAGCAGCTTACGGGCAGACCTAGTGGGCGAGCAGTACTTC
>-|TRBV30|TRBJ2-7|-
CAWSVGVLGSYEQYF
TGTGCCTGGAGTGTAGGAGTTCTGGGGTCCTACGAGCAGTACTTC
>-|TRBV23-1|TRBJ1-1|-
CASIAGPCRRTEAFF
TGCGCCAGCATTGCAGGGCCCTGCAGACGGACTGAAGCTTTCTTT
>TRBD1|TRBV6-6|TRBJ1-1|-
CASSYGTGVSRAFF
TGTGCCAGCAGTTACGGGACAGGGGTGTCTCGAGCTTTCTTT
>-|TRBV19|TRBJ2-1|-
CASSKPDSVWYYNEQFF
TGTGCCAGTAGTAAACCCGACTCGGTCTGGTACTACAATGAGCAGTTCTTC
>-|TRBV14|TRBJ2-3|-
CASSLRTVSTDTQYF
TGTGCCAGCAGCCTCCGGACCGTTAGCACAGATACGCAGTATTTT
>TRBD2|TRBV9|TRBJ2-1|-
CASSVSSGGARDEQFF
TGTGCCAGCAGCGTGTCTAGCGGGGGGGCTAGGGATGAGCAGTTCTTC
>-|TRBV2|TRBJ1-1|-
CASRVDGGDTEAFF
TGTGCCAGCAGGGTTGACGGCGGGGACACTGAAGCTTTCTTT
>TRBD1|TRBV9|TRBJ2-7|-
CASSPLGDRVGYEQYF
TGTGCCAGCAGCCCCTTGGGGGACAGGGTAGGTTACGAGCAGTACTTC
>-|TRBV2|TRBJ1-4|-
CASSVTVTYQPVKLFF
TGTGCCAGCAGTGTTACCGTGACATACCAACCGGTAAAACTGTTTTTT
>TRBD1|TRBV4-3|TRBJ1-2|-
CASSPGQGARGYTF
TGCGCCAGCAGCCCGGGACAGGGGGCGCGGGGCTACACCTTC
>TRBD2|TRBV27|TRBJ2-1|-
CASSLSGGRGDEQFF
TGTGCCAGCAGTTTATCAGGCGGGAGGGGCGATGAGCAGTTCTTC
>TRBD1|TRBV27|TRBJ1-6|-
CASTLGQGGHNSPLHF
TGTGCCAGCACCCTAGGGCAGGGGGGACATAATTCACCCCTCCACTTT
>-|TRBV6-5|TRBJ1-4|-
CASSLDSVNEKLFF
TGTGCCAGCAGCTTGGACAGCGTTAATGAAAAACTGTTTTTT